What follows is one TCR beta chain and its context. Its antigen is unidentified. These data belong to a study of post-analysis software for immune sequencing data. Study information: Clinical courses comprised relapsing-remitting, secondary progressive and progressive-relapsing multiple sclerosis. General study results and limits: Five TRBV segments, including TRBV5-6, TRBV5-1 and TRBV20-1, were more frequent in patients than controls. Pronounced co-clustering by F measure was evident among identically batched samples.

This CDR3 is 16 amino acids long. V was pared by 3 bases and J by 5 bases, with 11 bases of the junction left unmatched. The germline CDR1 and CDR2 sequences are SGHTA and FQGNSA. Built from TCR beta cDNA, the libraries had unique molecular identifiers in them. Once 1 to 10 million T cells were used, roughly 0.5 million cDNA molecules resulted. MiXCR, run by TCRdb on the PCR reads, gives a single entry per CDR3 protein. The sample has hundreds of thousands of distinct CDR3 sequences; 25% to 30% are singletons. The receptor's source is a girl under 18 with multiple sclerosis. The chain joins TRBV7-2 to TRBJ2-7, with 9 bases fitting TRBD2. Specimen: blood. The CDR3 spells CASSFSSSGTRNEQYF. CDR3 coding DNA: TGTGCCAGCAGCTTCAGCTCTAGCGGGACGAGAAACGAGCAGTACTTC.